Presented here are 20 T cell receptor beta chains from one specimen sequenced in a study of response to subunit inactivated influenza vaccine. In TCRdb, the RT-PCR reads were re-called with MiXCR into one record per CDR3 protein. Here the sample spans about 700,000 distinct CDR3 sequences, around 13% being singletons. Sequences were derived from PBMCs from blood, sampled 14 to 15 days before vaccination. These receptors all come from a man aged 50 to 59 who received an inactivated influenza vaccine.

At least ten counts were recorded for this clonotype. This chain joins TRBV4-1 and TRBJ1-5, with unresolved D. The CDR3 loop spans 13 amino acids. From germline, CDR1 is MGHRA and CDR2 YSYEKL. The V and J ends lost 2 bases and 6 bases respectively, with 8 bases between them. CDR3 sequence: CASSQNFAQPQHF. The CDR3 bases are TGCGCCAGCAGCCAAAATTTTGCTCAGCCCCAGCATTTT.

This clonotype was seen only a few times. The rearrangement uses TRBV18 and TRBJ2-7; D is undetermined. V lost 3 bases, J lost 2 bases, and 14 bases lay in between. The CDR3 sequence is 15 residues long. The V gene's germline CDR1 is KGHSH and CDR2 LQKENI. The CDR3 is CASSPTSAPPYEQYF. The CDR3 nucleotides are TGTGCCAGCTCACCCACCTCGGCCCCCCCCTACGAGCAGTACTTC.

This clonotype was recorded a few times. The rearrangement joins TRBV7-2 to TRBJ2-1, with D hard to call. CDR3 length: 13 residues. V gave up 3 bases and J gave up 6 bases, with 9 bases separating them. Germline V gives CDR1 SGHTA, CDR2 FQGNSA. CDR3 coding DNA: TGTGCCAGCAGCTTCAGACTCAGCAATGAGCAGTTCTTC. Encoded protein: CASSFRLSNEQFF. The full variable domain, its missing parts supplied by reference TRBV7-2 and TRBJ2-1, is GAGVSQSPSNKVTEKGKDVELRCDPISGHTALYWYRQSLGQGLEFLIYFQGNSAPDKSGLPSDRFSAERTGGSVSTLTIQRTQQEDSAVYLCASSFRLSNEQFFGPGTRLTVL.

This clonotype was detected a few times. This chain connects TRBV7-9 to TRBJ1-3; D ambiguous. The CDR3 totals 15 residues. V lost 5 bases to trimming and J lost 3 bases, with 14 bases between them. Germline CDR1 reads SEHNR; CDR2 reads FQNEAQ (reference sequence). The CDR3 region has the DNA TGTGCCAGCAGCCCCAGGTGGGGTCTTGGAAACACCATATATTTT. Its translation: CASSPRWGLGNTIYF. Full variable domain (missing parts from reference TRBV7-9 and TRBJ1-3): DTGVSQNPRHKITKRGQNVTFRCDPISEHNRLYWYRQTLGQGPEFLTYFQNEAQLEKSRLLSDRFSAERPKGSFSTLEIQRTEQGDSAMYLCASSPRWGLGNTIYFGEGSWLTVV.

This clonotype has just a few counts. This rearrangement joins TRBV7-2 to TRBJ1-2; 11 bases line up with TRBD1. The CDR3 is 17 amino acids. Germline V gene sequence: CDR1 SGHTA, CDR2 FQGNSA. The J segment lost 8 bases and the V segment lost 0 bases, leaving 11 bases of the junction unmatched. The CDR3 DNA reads TGTGCCAGCAGCTTAGCAGGACAGGGGGCGCCCGGACGCGGCTACACCTTC. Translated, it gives CASSLAGQGAPGRGYTF.

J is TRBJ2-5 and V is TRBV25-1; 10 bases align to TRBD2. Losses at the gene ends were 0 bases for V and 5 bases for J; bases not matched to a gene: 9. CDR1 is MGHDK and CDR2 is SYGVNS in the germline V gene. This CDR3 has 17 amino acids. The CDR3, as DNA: TGTGCCAGCAGTGAATATATCAGGAGCGGGGGGGCGGAGACCCAGTACTTC. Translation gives CASSEYIRSGGAETQYF.

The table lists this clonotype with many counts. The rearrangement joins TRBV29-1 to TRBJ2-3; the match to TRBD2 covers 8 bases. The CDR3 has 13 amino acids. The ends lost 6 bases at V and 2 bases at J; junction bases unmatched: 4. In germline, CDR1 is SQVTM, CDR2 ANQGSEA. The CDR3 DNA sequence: TGCAGCGTATTTAGCGGGGACACAGATACGCAGTATTTT. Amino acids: CSVFSGDTDTQYF.

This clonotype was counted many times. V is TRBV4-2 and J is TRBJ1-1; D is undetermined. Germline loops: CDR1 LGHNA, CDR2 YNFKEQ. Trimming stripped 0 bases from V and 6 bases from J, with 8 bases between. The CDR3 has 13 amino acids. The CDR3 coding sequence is TGTGCCAGCAGCCAAGATGGGGATGCTGAAGCTTTCTTT. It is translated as CASSQDGDAEAFF.

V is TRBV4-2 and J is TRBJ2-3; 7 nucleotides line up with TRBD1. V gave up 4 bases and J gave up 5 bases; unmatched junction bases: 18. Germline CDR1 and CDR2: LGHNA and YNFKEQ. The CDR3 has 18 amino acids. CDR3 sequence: CASSLEAQGQLKLDTQYF. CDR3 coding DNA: TGTGCCAGCAGCCTGGAGGCCCAGGGACAGCTAAAATTAGATACGCAGTATTTT.

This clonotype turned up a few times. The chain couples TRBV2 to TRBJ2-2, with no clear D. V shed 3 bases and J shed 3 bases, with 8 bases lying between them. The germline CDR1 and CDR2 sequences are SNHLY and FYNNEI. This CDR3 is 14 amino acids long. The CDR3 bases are TGTGCCAGCAGTGATGGCAGCTACACCGGGGAGCTGTTTTTT. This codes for CASSDGSYTGELFF.

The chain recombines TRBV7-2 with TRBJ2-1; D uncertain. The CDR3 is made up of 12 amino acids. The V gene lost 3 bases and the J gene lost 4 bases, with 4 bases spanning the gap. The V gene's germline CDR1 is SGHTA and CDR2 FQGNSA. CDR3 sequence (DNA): TGTACCAGCAGCTTCACATACAATGAGCAGTTCTTC. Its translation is CTSSFTYNEQFF.

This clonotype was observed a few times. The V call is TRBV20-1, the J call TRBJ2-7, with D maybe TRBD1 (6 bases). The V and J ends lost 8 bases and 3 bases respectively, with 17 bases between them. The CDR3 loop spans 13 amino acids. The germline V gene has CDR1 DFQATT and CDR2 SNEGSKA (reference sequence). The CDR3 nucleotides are TGCAGTCCATACAGGGCGGAAGGCTACGAGCAGTACTTC. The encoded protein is CSPYRAEGYEQYF.

In DNA, the CDR3 is TGTGCCAGCAGCTTAAACTGGTTGAGTGAGCAGTTCTTC. Amino acid sequence: CASSLNWLSEQFF. V is TRBV7-2 and J is TRBJ2-1; D remains unclear. Germline CDR1 SGHTA, CDR2 FQGNSA. The V end lost 2 bases, the J end lost 9 bases, and 11 bases lay between the germline ends. The CDR3 runs to 13 residues.

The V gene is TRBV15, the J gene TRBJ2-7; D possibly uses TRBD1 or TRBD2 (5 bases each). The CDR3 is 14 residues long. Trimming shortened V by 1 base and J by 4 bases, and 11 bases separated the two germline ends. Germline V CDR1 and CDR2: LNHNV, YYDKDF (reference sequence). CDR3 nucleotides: TGTGCCACCAGCAGAGTGGGGGATCCTTACGAGCAGTACTTC. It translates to CATSRVGDPYEQYF.

In DNA form, the CDR3 reads TGTGCCATCAGGCCACTAGCGGGCCACAATGAGCAGTTCTTC. This codes for CAIRPLAGHNEQFF. The chain recombines TRBV10-3 with TRBJ2-1; 9 positions match TRBD2. Germline CDR1 and CDR2: ENHRY and SYGVKD. V shed 6 bases, J shed 5 bases, and the junction held 5 bases outside the gene matches. There are 14 residues in the CDR3.

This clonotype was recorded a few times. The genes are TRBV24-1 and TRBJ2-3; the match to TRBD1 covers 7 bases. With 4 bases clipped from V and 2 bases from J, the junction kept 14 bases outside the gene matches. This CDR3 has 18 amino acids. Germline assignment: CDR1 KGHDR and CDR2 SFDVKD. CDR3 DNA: TGTGCCACCAGTGACCAATCCCGAGGGACAGCCCACACAGATACGCAGTATTTT. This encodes CATSDQSRGTAHTDTQYF.

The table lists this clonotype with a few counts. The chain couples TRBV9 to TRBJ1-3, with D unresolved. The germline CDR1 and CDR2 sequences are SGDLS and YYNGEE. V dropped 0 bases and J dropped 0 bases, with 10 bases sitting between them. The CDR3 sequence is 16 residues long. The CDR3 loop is CASSVAPGFSGNTIYF. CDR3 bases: TGTGCCAGCAGCGTAGCTCCGGGTTTCTCTGGAAACACCATATATTTT.

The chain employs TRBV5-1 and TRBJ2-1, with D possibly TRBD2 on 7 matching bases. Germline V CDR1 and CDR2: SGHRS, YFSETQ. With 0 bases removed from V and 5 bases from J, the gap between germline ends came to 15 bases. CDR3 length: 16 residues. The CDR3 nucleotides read TGCGCCAGCAGCTTGGAGCCTCAAGGGGGGGACAATGAGCAGTTCTTC. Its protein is CASSLEPQGGDNEQFF.

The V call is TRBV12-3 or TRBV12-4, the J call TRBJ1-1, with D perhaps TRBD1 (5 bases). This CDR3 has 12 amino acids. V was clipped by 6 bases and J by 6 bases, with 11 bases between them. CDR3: CASREGVSEAFF. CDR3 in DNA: TGTGCCAGCAGAGAAGGGGTATCTGAAGCTTTCTTT.

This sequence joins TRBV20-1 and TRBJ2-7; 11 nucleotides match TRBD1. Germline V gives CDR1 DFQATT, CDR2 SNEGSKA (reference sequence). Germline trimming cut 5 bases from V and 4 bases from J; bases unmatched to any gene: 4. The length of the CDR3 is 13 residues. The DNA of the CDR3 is TGCAGTGCTCGGACAGGGGGCCAGTACGAGCAGTACTTC. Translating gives CSARTGGQYEQYF.